This T cell receptor (beta chain) derives from a study of blood T cell repertoires in COVID-19. The wider study: Samples of COVID-19 (acute and convalescent) were obtained from the United States, Italy and Spain. From T cells, B-cell-depleted T cells, or PBMCs came the material, which was cDNA or gDNA.

Original processing notes: Counts of nucleated cells, estimated from reference gene primer amplification, were obtained. TCRdb's table, derived via immunoSEQ multiplex PCR, lists solely in-frame clones and lacks some. Clonal size and the V and J genes are those of that table, whereas D and trimming came from the DNA. Of some 22,000 clones in the sample, roughly 88% were seen once. The CDR3 is 19 residues long. In germline, CDR1 is LGHNT, CDR2 FRNRAP. The V gene end was trimmed by 5 bases and the J gene end by 0 bases; junction bases not matched to a gene: 11. What was sequenced was peripheral blood. The clonotype comes from a human donor with active COVID-19. The donor label of this sample is uncertain. The gene calls are TRBV12-5 and TRBJ2-3; TRBD2 agrees at 13 bases. CDR3 in DNA: TGTGCTAGTGGTACCCGACTAGCGGGAGGCCCCCTTAGCACAGATACGCAGTATTTT. Residues: CASGTRLAGGPLSTDTQYF.